This T cell receptor beta chain was sequenced in a study of Graves' ophthalmopathy and Graves' hyperthyroidism. In the study overall: Hyperthyroidism counted as stable given no ophthalmopathy within 18 months of follow-up.

Newly diagnosed, the hyperthyroidism patients had under 2 months' duration and were aged 18 to 65. Orbital computed tomography, together with clinical symptoms, serum thyroxine, TRAb and thyroid ultrasound, was used for diagnosis. The study amplified TCR beta CDR3 regions using RNA transcripts. Second-round multiplex PCR came after a first-round RT-PCR that employed HTBI primers. TCRdb re-analysed the multiplex PCR reads in MiXCR, keeping a single row per CDR3 protein. Among around 520,000 distinct CDR3 sequences listed, approximately 37% were seen once. This clonotype was seen once. Material: peripheral blood or thyroid tissue (not recorded which). The receptor was isolated from an adult man with Graves' hyperthyroidism.

This CDR3 reads CASSLPAGGMTEAFF. The DNA for the CDR3 is TGTGCCAGCAGCCTACCCGCAGGGGGCATGACTGAAGCTTTCTTT. The rearrangement joins TRBV7-2 to TRBJ1-1; 8 nucleotides agree with TRBD1. The V gene's germline CDR1 is SGHTA and CDR2 FQGNSA. Unmatched junction bases numbered 10, after V lost 5 bases and J lost 5 bases. This CDR3 contains 15 residues.